The sequence of this T cell receptor beta chain was determined in a study of early T cells in non-severe SARS-CoV-2 infection. This clonotype came up many times. V lost 3 bases to trimming and J lost 6 bases, with 9 bases between them. This CDR3 contains 12 residues. Germline V CDR1 and CDR2: MDHEN, SYDVKM. Each CDR3 protein gets one entry after TCRdb re-called the 5' RACE reads with MiXCR. This sample has some 80,000 distinct CDR3 sequences; about 12% occur once, and the top ten carry around a sixth. The V and J genes are TRBV28 and TRBJ2-7; D could derive from TRBD1 or TRBD2 (5 bases each). The material sequenced was whole blood, taken at baseline. The TCR comes from an adult who was a healthcare worker with PCR-confirmed SARS-CoV-2 infection or an uninfected control (not recorded which). The donor label of this sample is uncertain. Written as DNA, the CDR3 is TGTGCCAGCAGTTTTCTAGGGACCGAGCAGTACTTC. This sequence encodes CASSFLGTEQYF.